Detailed here is one T cell receptor (beta chain). Its antigen specificity is not known. No base quality information exists; no much larger clone differs at one position. This sample was included in a study of OX40 agonist ivuxolimab in advanced cancers. At the level of the whole study: Ivuxolimab, which targeted the costimulatory receptor OX40 (CD134), was an agonistic, fully human IgG2 monoclonal antibody. Intravenous ivuxolimab was administered to patients every 2 weeks at six dose levels: 0.01, 0.1, 0.3, 1.5, 3 and 10 mg/kg. Among the 52 dose-escalation patients, around 20 had hepatocellular carcinoma, roughly 15 melanoma, 9 renal cell carcinoma and 9 head and neck cancer. The dose-escalation cohort was 82.7% male with a mean age of around 62 years, ranging from roughly 23 to 85. Patients were allowed to have had prior anti-PD-1, anti-PD-L1 or anti-CTLA-4 therapy, and around 37% of the dose-escalation patients had previously received checkpoint inhibitors. Partial responses were achieved by three dose-escalation patients, of whom one had hepatocellular carcinoma and two had cutaneous melanoma. The point of sequencing TCRbeta in the periphery was to test whether ivuxolimab changed TCR sequence diversity and drove clonal T-cell expansion. The paper describes the monotherapy dose-escalation part (N of about 57 patients) of the phase I trial of ivuxolimab. What the work shows at the level of the full study, not this receptor alone: Clonal expansion of both CD4+ and CD8+ blood T cells was observed from baseline to week 6 at doses 0.1 to 3.0 mg/kg. Low levels of normalized T-cell clonal expansion were also seen in some patients who did not respond. After ivuxolimab, expanded clones were on average more numerous among CD8+ T cells than among CD4+ T cells. Which antigens the clonally expanded peripheral T cells were specific for was not determined. In partial responders in the 0.1-3.0 mg/kg groups, normalized peripheral clonal expansion was found to be among the lowest, especially among CD8+ T cells.

Patients with autoimmune disease history or receiving systemic immunosuppression were excluded from the trial. Peripheral blood for TCR sequencing was collected from all dose cohorts at baseline, on cycle 4 day 1, and on cycle 7 day 1. The samples were taken from a phase I, first-in-human, multicenter, open-label dose-escalation trial of ivuxolimab. Adults with locally advanced or metastatic head and neck squamous cell, hepatocellular, melanoma or renal cell carcinoma were enrolled in the trial. Before TCR sequencing, CD4+ T cells and CD8+ T cells from peripheral blood were sorted into separate populations. Genomic DNA was extracted from sorted cells for sequencing of the TCRbeta CDR3 region. TCRbeta CDR3 regions were sequenced using the immunoSEQ Assay. Sourced from immuneACCESS, this table was stored by TCRdb with only in-frame sequences that have V and J called. A share of the clones is absent; for the studies checked, an unresolved V gene accounts for under half, and the remainder has no known explanation. The sample table lists around 100,000 clones, under 95% of them with a count of one. The ten largest account for approximately 0.54% of the sample.

The germline V gene yields MNHEY for CDR1 and SVGAGI for CDR2. Its CDR3 holds 13 amino acids, cysteine through phenylalanine. Of the read, only the CDR3 DNA is kept; its 39 bases are in frame from base 1. At the junction V is shortened by 6 bases and J by 5 bases, with 12 bases in between. The chain links TRBV6-5 with TRBJ2-3, with the D gene call left open. The receptor was derived from an adult with an advanced solid tumor such as melanoma, head and neck, liver or kidney cancer. The sequenced sample was CD4+ or CD8+ T cells sorted from blood, obtained in a trial of the OX40 agonist ivuxolimab. Read as DNA, the sequence is TGTGCCAGCAGCCTTACGTCTTTAGATACGCAGTATTTT. It codes for CASSLTSLDTQYF.